This T cell receptor beta chain was identified in a study of cytomegalovirus exposure and HLA in healthy donors (dated by TCRdb to the late 2010s). With respect to the entire study: An earlier analysis of approximately 640 of the donors reported about 290 Gb of sequence data and 117 million unique TCR beta sequences from about 200 million T cells. Roughly 320 gigabases of sequencing data and 75 million to 85 million unique TCR sequences made up an early release that covered around 640 HLA-typed donors. Of the 300 to 450 genotyped donors, 75% to 85% were placed in the genetic ancestry cluster associated with self-reported Caucasian donors. The study aimed to test whether signatures of past pathogen exposure could be identified by cataloging public T cell receptors. The study profiled the T cell repertoires of about 720 subjects by immunosequencing and related them to cytomegalovirus serostatus. Along with the approximately 650-subject first cohort, a separate validation cohort of over 90 different subjects was used. High-throughput TCR immunosequencing, statistical association of individual TCRs with disease status, and machine learning were combined to predict cytomegalovirus infection status. A later analysis re-examined previously published TCR beta repertoires from more than 600 donors and added high-resolution HLA genotyping to investigate patterns of TCR occurrence. In the later analysis, no new phenotypic data were used to find candidate immune exposures; instead, reliance was placed on TCR beta sequences and their occurrence across donors. An earlier analysis of around 540 of the donors applied high-throughput TCR beta sequencing to assess whether each TCR beta V gene segment acted as functional or pseudogenic. Donor age, sex, ethnicity and CMV serostatus were compiled together with the repertoire data. In a later genetic analysis, genome-wide SNP genotypes for about three fifths of the 666 donors were used, and that subset was treated as a discovery cohort. Every discovery cohort repertoire had been produced on one sequencing platform. HLA typing covered class I and class II loci at four-digit resolution. The number of typed donors differed by locus: 629-630 for A, B, C, DRB1 and DQB1; approximately 520 for DQA1; some 590 for DPA1; and 450 to 480 for DPB1. A few DR-DQ haplotypes were handled as single units for association and clustering because linkage in the cohort was strong. Across around 400 genotyped donors of the cohort, an average of roughly 250,000 unique TCR beta nucleotide sequences per donor were sequenced, and approximately 19% of those sequences were non-productive.

The cohort was made up of under 800 healthy bone marrow donors. Cohort members were all nominally healthy when sampled, although unrecorded immune exposures were likely present. The donor tested CMV seronegative and was one of the 352 seronegative cohort members. Every donor gave a peripheral blood sample, and the peripheral blood mononuclear cells from that sample were used for TCR beta sequencing. The Qiagen DNeasy Blood Extraction Kit was used to extract genomic DNA from the blood cell samples. Libraries came from the immunoSEQ multiplex PCR assay. For the multiplex PCR, a mixture combining 60 forward primers for TCR Vbeta segments and 13 reverse primers for TCR Jbeta segments was used. A multiplex PCR assay on genomic DNA amplified the CDR3 region of rearranged TCR beta genes. The amplified TCR beta libraries were sequenced on the Illumina HiSeq System as 87-base-pair reads. Regarding the original processing steps: A later analysis tallied 75 million to 95 million unique TCR beta chains across the 666 repertoires, and around 9.9 million of those chains were shared by two or more donors. A nearest-neighbor algorithm error-corrected the raw reads and collapsed the reads into unique sequences, merging closely related sequences to remove PCR and sequencing errors. Alignment of CDR3 sequences to IMGT reference sequences was used to assign V, D and J gene segments. Each retained sequence needed at least a six-nucleotide match to both a V gene segment and a J gene segment. Rearrangements were classified as productive when the CDR3 lacked stop codons and remained in frame with V and J, and all other rearrangements were classified as non-productive. Following IMGT convention, CDR3 was defined as the stretch from the second conserved V-encoded cysteine up to the conserved J-encoded phenylalanine. The earlier analysis of about 590 of the donors excluded sequences that lacked an unambiguous match to a single V gene segment. An earlier analysis of under 750 of the donors called V segments functional above 56.7% productive rearrangements and segregating when the between-donor standard deviation exceeded 5%. A statistical classification framework was developed to diagnose cytomegalovirus status using the catalog of TCR beta chain sequences. A later analysis assigned V and J genes by comparing TCR nucleotide sequences with IMGT/GENE-DB human TR gene sequences. In a later analysis, CDR3 sequences and most-parsimonious VDJ recombination scenarios were assigned using the TCRdist pipeline. In a later analysis, each TCR beta chain was defined by its CDR3 amino acid sequence together with its V-gene family, and reads lacking a unique V-gene family were excluded. A later analysis removed several hundred highly shared, low-generation-probability nucleotide sequences to deal with suspected cross-contamination and a sequencing artifact. In a later analysis, a clonal expansion index was calculated for each public chain from normalized within-repertoire ranks of inferred template counts. In a later analysis, generation probabilities were computed with a VDJ recombination model fitted to out-of-frame rearrangements, and the resulting probabilities were checked against IGoR. Hypergeometric tests were used in a later analysis to score TCR-TCR, TCR-HLA and TCR-CMV co-occurrence, with a repertoire-size bias correction applied to the TCR pairs. A later analysis estimated false discovery rates by permuting HLA or CMV assignments 20 times. A later analysis grouped co-occurring TCRs with DBSCAN, adding TCRdist sequence similarity when clustering within HLA-allele-positive subsets. For co-occurrence clustering, repertoires with fewer than 30,000 or more than 120,000 public chains were excluded, along with about five repertoires with anomalous nucleotide sharing. Here the immuneACCESS table is served through TCRdb, limited to in-frame sequences with V and J called. Missing clones are a known gap in these copies; in checked studies unresolved V genes cover under half, and the rest lacks a known reason. V and J calls and clone size are copied from that table; D and trimming were computed from the DNA. The sample's clone listing holds about 140,000 clones. The ten largest account for about 2.5% of the sample.

The CDR3 spans 15 residues, from the cysteine through the phenylalanine. The sequence is cut down to CDR3 DNA, 45 bases in frame from base 1. Via the germline V gene, CDR1 is SNHLY and CDR2 FYNNEI. The junction carries 19 bases between V and J, which are trimmed by 8 bases and 2 bases respectively. The study at large found these results: In an earlier analysis of more than 450 of the donors, most TCR beta V segments were observed in productive rearrangements about 87% or about 30% of the time, broadly matching IMGT annotations. While some public TCRs were present in many individuals, most TCR sequences turned up only very rarely across donors. In both the original and validation cohorts, the classifier was reported to diagnose cytomegalovirus status with high specificity and sensitivity. The earlier analysis of 587 of the donors excluded 15 to 20 rarely observed V segments, including chromosome 9 orphons, because counts were too low. Only TCR beta chains were sequenced in this cohort, and the absence of alpha or paired-chain data limited detectable features. Most CMV-associated TCR beta chains appeared to be HLA-restricted in a later analysis, and the HLA associations seemed to be driven largely by CMV exposure. In vitro tests confirmed that a few of the cytomegalovirus-associated TCR beta chains recognize cytomegalovirus antigens. Strong co-occurrence of HLA alleles, especially DR and DQ, made assigning TCR associations to individual alleles difficult. A further reported finding was that TCR beta sequences accurately predicted the HLA-A and HLA-B alleles for most subjects in the first cohort. Linkage disequilibrium might explain the correlated functional status among segregating V segments, but an unknown experimental factor could not be ruled out. In a later analysis, 16,951 TCR beta sequences were associated with specific HLA alleles at a false discovery rate of 0.05. Because HLA typing was missing for some donors at each locus, association tests included only the typed subset. For the cohort, immune exposure information was limited to CMV serostatus. Compared with the approximately 600-donor mean, donors in an Asian-associated ancestry cluster had fewer N-insertions in productive TCRs, according to a later genetic analysis. According to a later analysis, TCR association rates differed among HLA loci, with DRB1 alleles showing the most associated TCRs and HLA-C alleles showing the fewest. Because the 87-base-pair reads could not distinguish some IMGT-functional V segments, including TRBV6-2 and TRBV6-3, those segments were excluded. In a later analysis, HLA-associated TCR beta chains were found to be more clonally expanded and to have lower generation probabilities than equally common non-associated chains. It was suggested by the authors that the approach could potentially be generalized to other disease states and immunological phenotypes. In a later genetic analysis, a missense DCLRE1C variant was associated with V-gene and J-gene trimming of TCR beta chains, and the association was replicated in an independent cohort. Several of the top co-occurrence clusters appeared to be linked to parvovirus B19, influenza, CMV and Epstein-Barr virus, according to a later analysis. Presence/absence analyses assumed roughly uniform sequencing depth across donors, an assumption that may not hold. The study listed 164 TCR beta chains as associated with cytomegalovirus. A cluster of highly shared sequence variants was judged likely to be a technical artifact of the sequencing pipeline.

Points on this clone: Its binding antigen is unknown.

The chain is encoded by TRBV2 joined to TRBJ2-7, with TRBD2 tentatively as D gene (6 bases match). The specimen sequenced was PBMCs. The receptor was isolated from a man in his forties or fifties in good health and CMV-seronegative. The CDR3 protein sequence reads: CASDGTGSGAYEQYF. The nucleotide sequence is TGTGCCAGCGACGGTACGGGTTCGGGGGCCTACGAGCAGTACTTC.